A single sample gave rise to the 18 T cell receptor beta chains below, sequenced in a study of blood T cell repertoires in COVID-19. Method: immunoSEQ multiplex PCR; TCRdb's copy keeps in-frame clones and lacks some. The sample has some 96,000 clones, roughly 87% seen once. What was sequenced was peripheral blood. The receptors shown here come from a man under 40 in a cohort sampled during active COVID-19.

This clone turned up a few times. The chain is built from TRBV10-3 and TRBJ2-3, with D possibly TRBD2 on 5 matching bases. V was cut by 6 bases and J by 0 bases, with 13 bases left in between. CDR1 is ENHRY and CDR2 is SYGVKD in the germline V gene. This CDR3 region has 15 residues. DNA of the CDR3: TGTGCCATCAGCGCCGGGGAGCCGAGCACAGATACGCAGTATTTT. This gives the protein CAISAGEPSTDTQYF.

The V call is TRBV4-1, the J call TRBJ1-4; tentative D call: TRBD1 (6 bases). The ends were cut back, 4 bases at V and 0 bases at J, with 21 bases in the middle. The germline V gene has CDR1 MGHRA and CDR2 YSYEKL. CDR3 length equals 19 residues. The CDR3 sequence: CASSRIGQPNVATNEKLFF. The DNA for the CDR3 is TGCGCCAGCAGCCGAATAGGACAGCCGAATGTTGCAACTAATGAAAAACTGTTTTTT.

This chain joins TRBV23-1 and TRBJ2-7; possible D gene TRBD1, 5 bases. TRBV23-1 is assigned to the ORF class and has an uncertain function. CDR3 size: 14 residues. V was pared by 3 bases and J by 7 bases, with 16 bases between. The CDR3 DNA is TGCGCCAGCAGTCACGTCGCCAGGGTGGGGGAGCAGTACTTC. It encodes CASSHVARVGEQYF.

This clone was seen a handful of times. The rearrangement links TRBV5-1 to TRBJ1-1; 8 nucleotides line up with TRBD1. The CDR3 contains 14 residues. CDR1 and CDR2 from the germline V gene are SGHRS and YFSETQ. The V and J ends lost 4 bases and 6 bases, in that order; junction bases with no gene match: 8. In nucleotides, the CDR3 is TGCGCCAGCAGCCGTACCAGGGGGCAGTCTGAAGCTTTCTTT. It specifies CASSRTRGQSEAFF.

This sequence joins TRBV5-4 and TRBJ1-2; 8 bases are a match to TRBD1. CDR3 size: 15 residues. The V gene's germline CDR1 is SGHNT and CDR2 YYREEE (reference sequence). The V and J ends lost 0 bases and 8 bases, in that order; junction bases with no gene match: 9. CDR3 sequence: CASSLGDRRSRGYTF. CDR3 DNA: TGTGCCAGCAGCTTGGGGGACAGGCGGAGTCGAGGCTACACCTTC.

The chain uses TRBV9 and TRBJ2-7, with a possible D match to TRBD1 (6 bases). Germline CDR1 SGDLS, CDR2 YYNGEE. V was trimmed by 0 bases and J by 0 bases, leaving 10 bases between them. The CDR3 length is 15 residues. CDR3 sequence (DNA): TGTGCCAGCAGCGTAGACACAGGGAACTCCTACGAGCAGTACTTC. Translated: CASSVDTGNSYEQYF.

The chain recombines TRBV5-4 with TRBJ2-1; tentative D call: TRBD1 (5 bases). Germline assignment: CDR1 SGHNT and CDR2 YYREEE (reference sequence). V lost 4 bases and J 1 base, leaving 18 bases between the germline ends. CDR3 length: 17 residues. The CDR3 here is CASSPRLGLISYNEQFF. The DNA of the CDR3 is TGTGCCAGCAGCCCCCGGCTGGGGCTAATTTCCTACAATGAGCAGTTCTTC. The variable domain in full, completed from reference TRBV5-4 and TRBJ2-1, reads ETGVTQSPTHLIKTRGQQVTLRCSSQSGHNTVSWYQQALGQGPQFIFQYYREEENGRGNFPPRFSGLQFPNYSSELNVNALELDDSALYLCASSPRLGLISYNEQFFGPGTRLTVL.

J is TRBJ1-1 and V is TRBV5-1, with 7 positions matching TRBD1. The CDR3 has 16 amino acids. Germline V CDR1 and CDR2: SGHRS, YFSETQ. Losses at the gene ends were 6 bases for V and 2 bases for J; bases not matched to a gene: 13. This chain's CDR3 is CASTLDTTGPNTEAFF. Written as DNA, the CDR3 is TGCGCCAGCACCCTGGACACGACAGGGCCTAACACTGAAGCTTTCTTT.

The chain links TRBV11-2 to TRBJ2-1, with D perhaps TRBD2 (5 bases). CDR3 length equals 14 residues. Germline CDR1 is SGHAT and CDR2 is FQNNGV. Trimming shortened V by 0 bases and J by 4 bases, and 7 bases separated the two germline ends. CDR3 loop: CASSLDGLYNEQFF. The CDR3 DNA reads TGTGCCAGCAGCTTAGATGGACTTTACAATGAGCAGTTCTTC.

The chain uses TRBV18 and TRBJ2-2; no clear D. From germline, CDR1 is KGHSH and CDR2 LQKENI. This CDR3 has 16 amino acids. V dropped 3 bases and J dropped 0 bases, with 11 bases sitting between them. The CDR3 is CASSPEWKTNTGELFF. CDR3 nucleotide sequence: TGTGCCAGCTCACCGGAGTGGAAAACGAACACCGGGGAGCTGTTTTTT.

This rearrangement joins TRBV4-3 to TRBJ1-6; the match to TRBD1 covers 10 bases. The CDR3 runs to 14 residues. The germline V gene has CDR1 LGHNA and CDR2 YSLEER. V dropped 1 base and J dropped 13; count of bases not matched to a gene: 4. CDR3 sequence: CASSQGQGAAPLHF. In nucleotides, the CDR3 is TGCGCCAGCAGCCAAGGACAGGGGGCGGCCCCCCTCCACTTT.

V gene TRBV7-2 combines with J gene TRBJ1-1; no firm D call. This CDR3 has 14 residues. V lost 7 bases and J 1 base, leaving 13 bases between the germline ends. Looked up from germline, CDR1 is SGHTA and CDR2 is FQGNSA. CDR3 residues: CASTPWATNTEAFF. The CDR3, as DNA: TGTGCCAGCACCCCTTGGGCCACGAACACTGAAGCTTTCTTT.

V usage is TRBV28 and J usage is TRBJ1-5; possible D gene TRBD1, 5 bases. Germline loops: CDR1 MDHEN, CDR2 SYDVKM. V was cut by 4 bases and J by 5 bases, with 12 bases left in between. The CDR3 extends over 14 amino acids. CDR3 DNA sequence: TGTGCCAGCAGTTCCCGACAGAACTATCAGCCCCAGCATTTT. Protein product: CASSSRQNYQPQHF.

This clone was seen only once. CDR3 amino acids: CASRRTDSGNTIYF. The CDR3 nucleotides read TGTGCCAGCAGACGGACAGACTCTGGAAACACCATATATTTT. The chain couples TRBV5-6 to TRBJ1-3, with D possibly matching TRBD1 (6 bases). There are 14 residues in the CDR3. Germline V CDR1 and CDR2: SGHDT, YYEEEE. V was trimmed by 5 bases and J by 0 bases, leaving 9 bases between them.

The J gene is TRBJ2-7, the V gene TRBV7-8; maybe TRBD2 (6 bases). V lost 5 bases to trimming and J lost 3 bases, with 14 bases between them. Germline lookup yields CDR1 SGHVS and CDR2 FQNEAQ. This CDR3 is built from 14 residues. CDR3 nucleotide sequence: TGTGCCAGCAGCGCGCGGGACGCTCACTACGAGCAGTACTTC. This encodes CASSARDAHYEQYF. The variable domain in full, completed from reference TRBV7-8 and TRBJ2-7, reads GAGVSQSPRYKVAKRGQDVALRCDPISGHVSLFWYQQALGQGPEFLTYFQNEAQLDKSGLPSDRFFAERPEGSVSTLKIQRTQQEDSAVYLCASSARDAHYEQYFGPGTRLTVT.

The rearrangement joins TRBV18 to TRBJ1-4, with unresolved D. Germline V gene lookup returns CDR1 KGHSH and CDR2 LQKENI. The germline V and J ends were trimmed by 3 bases and 10 bases, with 6 bases remaining between them. The CDR3 is made up of 11 amino acids. CDR3 bases: TGTGCCAGCTCACCCGAGCGAAAACTGTTTTTT. This sequence encodes CASSPERKLFF.

This clone was recorded a few times. Other DNA sequences from this sample encode an identical CDR3 as well. This rearrangement joins TRBV28 to TRBJ1-5; perhaps TRBD1 as D (6 bases). The CDR3 extends over 12 amino acids. CDR1 and CDR2 from the germline V gene are MDHEN and SYDVKM. Trimming left V 2 bases short and J 7 bases short, with 6 bases between. CDR3 region: CASSLTGQPQHF. The CDR3 nucleotides are TGTGCCAGCAGTTTAACAGGGCAGCCCCAGCATTTT.

The J gene is TRBJ2-3, the V gene TRBV5-1; TRBD2 matches 8 bases. The CDR3 sequence is 16 residues long. Germline loops: CDR1 SGHRS, CDR2 YFSETQ. V was clipped by 5 bases and J by 0 bases; unmatched bases: 8. CDR3 protein: CASRPRPGGSTDTQYF. In nucleotides, the CDR3 is TGCGCCAGCAGACCCCGCCCGGGGGGGAGCACAGATACGCAGTATTTT.